This T cell receptor beta chain was sequenced for a study of CD8 T cells in ankylosing spondylitis. Study-wide findings and caveats: A TCR beta motif of seven or eight highly homologous variants appeared characteristic of ankylosing spondylitis blood.

One entry per CDR3 protein, called by TCRdb with MiXCR from the 5' RACE reads. This table has about 540,000 distinct CDR3 sequences, about 12% appearing once. This clonotype occurred many times. Antigen specificity is unknown. Deletions cut 6 bases from V and 8 bases from J, with 17 bases between. The CDR3 has 13 residues. Germline V gives CDR1 DFQATT, CDR2 SNEGSKA (reference sequence). Sequenced input: blood, either unsorted or a sorted T cell fraction (not recorded which). The sequence was collected from a male donor with ankylosing spondylitis. This rearrangement joins TRBV20-1 to TRBJ2-1, with D perhaps matching TRBD1 (6 bases). The CDR3 reads CSANRQGFHEQFF. The DNA for the CDR3 is TGCAGTGCCAACCGGCAGGGGTTCCATGAGCAGTTCTTC.